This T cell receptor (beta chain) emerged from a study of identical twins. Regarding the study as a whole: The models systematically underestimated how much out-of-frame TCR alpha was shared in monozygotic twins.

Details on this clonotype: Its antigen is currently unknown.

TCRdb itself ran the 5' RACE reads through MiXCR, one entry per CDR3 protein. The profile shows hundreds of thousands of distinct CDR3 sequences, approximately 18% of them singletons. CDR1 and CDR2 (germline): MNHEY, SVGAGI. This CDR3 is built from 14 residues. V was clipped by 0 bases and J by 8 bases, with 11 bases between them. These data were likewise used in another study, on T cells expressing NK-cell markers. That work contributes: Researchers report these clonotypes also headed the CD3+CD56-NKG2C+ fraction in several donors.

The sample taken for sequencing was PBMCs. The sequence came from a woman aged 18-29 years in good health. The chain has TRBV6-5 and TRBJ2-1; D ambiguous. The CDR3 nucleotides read TGTGCCAGCAGTTACTCCGGCCCGGGCGATGAGCAGTTCTTC. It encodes CASSYSGPGDEQFF.